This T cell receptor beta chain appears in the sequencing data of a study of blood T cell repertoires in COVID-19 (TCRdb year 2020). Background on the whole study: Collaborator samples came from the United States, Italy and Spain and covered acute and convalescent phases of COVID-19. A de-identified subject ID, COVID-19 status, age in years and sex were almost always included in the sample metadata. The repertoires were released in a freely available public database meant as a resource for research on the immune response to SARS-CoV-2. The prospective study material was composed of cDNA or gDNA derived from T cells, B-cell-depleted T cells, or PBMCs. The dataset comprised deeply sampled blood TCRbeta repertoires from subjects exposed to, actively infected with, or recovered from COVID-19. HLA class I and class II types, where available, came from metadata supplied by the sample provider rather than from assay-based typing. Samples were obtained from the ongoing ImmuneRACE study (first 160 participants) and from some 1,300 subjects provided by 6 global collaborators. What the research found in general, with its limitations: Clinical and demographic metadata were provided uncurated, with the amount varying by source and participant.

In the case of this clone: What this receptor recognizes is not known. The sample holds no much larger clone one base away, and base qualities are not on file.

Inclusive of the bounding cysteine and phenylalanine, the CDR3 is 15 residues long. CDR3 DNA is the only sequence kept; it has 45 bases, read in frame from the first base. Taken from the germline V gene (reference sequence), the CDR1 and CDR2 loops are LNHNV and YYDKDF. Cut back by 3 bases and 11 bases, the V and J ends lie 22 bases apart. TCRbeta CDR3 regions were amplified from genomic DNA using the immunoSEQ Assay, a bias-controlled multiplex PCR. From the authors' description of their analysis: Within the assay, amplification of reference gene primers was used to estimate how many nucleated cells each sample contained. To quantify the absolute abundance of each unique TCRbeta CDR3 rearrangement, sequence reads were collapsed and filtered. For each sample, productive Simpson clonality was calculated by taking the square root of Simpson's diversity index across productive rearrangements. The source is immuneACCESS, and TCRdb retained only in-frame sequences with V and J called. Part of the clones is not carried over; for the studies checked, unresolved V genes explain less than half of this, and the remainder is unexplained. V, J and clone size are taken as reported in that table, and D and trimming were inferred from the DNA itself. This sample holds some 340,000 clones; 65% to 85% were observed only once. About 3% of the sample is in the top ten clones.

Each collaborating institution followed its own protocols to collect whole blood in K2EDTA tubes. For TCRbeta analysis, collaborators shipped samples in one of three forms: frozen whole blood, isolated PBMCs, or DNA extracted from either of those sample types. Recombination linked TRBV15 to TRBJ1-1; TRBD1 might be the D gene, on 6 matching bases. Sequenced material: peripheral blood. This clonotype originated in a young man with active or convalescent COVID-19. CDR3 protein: CATSRGISGGRRAFF. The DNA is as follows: TGTGCCACCAGCAGGGGAATTAGTGGGGGCAGGAGGGCTTTCTTT.